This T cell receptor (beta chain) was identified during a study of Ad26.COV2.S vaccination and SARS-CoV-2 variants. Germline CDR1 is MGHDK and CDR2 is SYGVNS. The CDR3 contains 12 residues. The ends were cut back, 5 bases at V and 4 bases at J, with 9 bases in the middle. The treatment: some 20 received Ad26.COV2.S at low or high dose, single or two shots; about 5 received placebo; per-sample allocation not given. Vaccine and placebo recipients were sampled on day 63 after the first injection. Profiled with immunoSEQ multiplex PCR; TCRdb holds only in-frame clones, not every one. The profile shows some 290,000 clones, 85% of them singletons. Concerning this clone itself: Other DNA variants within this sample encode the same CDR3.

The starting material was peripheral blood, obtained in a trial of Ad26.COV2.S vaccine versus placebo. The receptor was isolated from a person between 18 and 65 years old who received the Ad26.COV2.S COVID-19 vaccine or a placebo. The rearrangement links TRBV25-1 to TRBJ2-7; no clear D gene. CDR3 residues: CASSPSSYEQYF. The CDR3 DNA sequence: TGTGCCAGCAGTCCCTCGTCTTACGAGCAGTACTTC.